These T cell receptor beta chains were read from a single sample in a study of cytomegalovirus exposure and HLA in healthy donors. TCRdb keeps only in-frame clones here, not all; method: immunoSEQ multiplex PCR. This table has over 100,000 clones, around 9% appearing once. The sequenced sample consisted of PBMCs. The receptors here all came from a man between 40 and 49 years old in good health and CMV-seronegative. Both conserved end residues are part of each CDR3.

V	CDR3
TRBV19	CASRSGGGYGYTF
TRBV11-3	CASSGGSSYNEQFF
TRBV19	CASSSGGSYNEQFF
TRBV10-3	CAISESDRGIAGANVLTF
TRBV4-2	CASSQGQRPYEQYF
TRBV7-2	CASSFRTGVINEQFF
TRBV27	CASSLWRGGTDTQYF
TRBV19	CASSTGLAGGSDTQYF
TRBV6-5	CASSYRGQGGQETQYF
TRBV5-4	CASSLKGIGEKLFF
TRBV5-4	CASFVGTSGGAPETQYF
TRBV27	CASSFQGGLQETQYF
TRBV5-5	CASSLAGGSPAIGYNQPQHF
TRBV7-3	CASSLKWSSNTEAFF
TRBV7-7	CASSLGTGADTQYF
TRBV28	CASSFGGEAYEQYF
TRBV7-8	CASSLYGGTSPLHF
TRBV4-1	CASSQEVRNRGLNEQFF
TRBV19	CASRGADQETQYF
TRBV23-1	CARLIRVSPLHF
TRBV13	CASSLGRGSTGELFF
TRBV5-1	CASSITSASTGELFF
TRBV7-9	CASSLIGTGGDYGYTF
TRBV29-1	CSVLEGDSNQPQHF